Below are 16 T cell receptor beta chains sequenced from a single sample in a study of blood T cell repertoires in COVID-19. The method was immunoSEQ multiplex PCR; TCRdb's version includes in-frame clones alone and lacks a portion of them. Of some 390,000 clones listed, 85% to 90% are singletons. Sequencing used peripheral blood. Receptors were obtained from a human donor in a cohort sampled during active COVID-19.

CDR3 in amino acids: CASSLPGTSGIYEQYF. The CDR3 bases are TGTGCCAGCAGCTTACCGGGGACTAGCGGGATCTACGAGCAGTACTTC. V usage is TRBV7-9 and J usage is TRBJ2-7; 13 bases map to TRBD2. Germline V gives CDR1 SEHNR, CDR2 FQNEAQ (reference sequence). The CDR3 is made up of 16 amino acids. The V segment lost 2 bases and the J segment 3 bases; nucleotides outside the gene matches: 4.

Of note for this clone: The junction departs from the called germline gene at one end, perhaps through a read error. V usage is TRBV3-1 (or the pseudogene TRBV3-2) and J usage is TRBJ2-7; 10 bases match TRBD2. The CDR3 loop spans 13 amino acids. Germline V CDR1 and CDR2: LGHDT, YNNKEL (reference sequence). CDR3 sequence reads: CASSQSTSGVRNF. The DNA of the CDR3 is TGTGCCAGCAGCCAATCCACTAGCGGGGTGAGAAACTTC.

This rearrangement joins TRBV30 to TRBJ1-5, with D perhaps TRBD1 (5 bases). CDR3 size: 14 residues. The germline V gene has CDR1 GTSNPN and CDR2 SVGIG (reference sequence). The V end lost 3 bases, the J end lost 2 bases, and 11 bases lay between the germline ends. The CDR3 bases are TGTGCCTGGAGCGCGGACAACGGCAATCAGCCCCAGCATTTT. Translation gives CAWSADNGNQPQHF.

The chain employs TRBV3-1 (or the pseudogene TRBV3-2) and TRBJ1-6, with a possible D match to TRBD1 (5 bases). The length of the CDR3 is 15 residues. Germline V gives CDR1 LGHDT, CDR2 YNNKEL (reference sequence). The V and J ends lost 1 base and 7 bases respectively, with 11 bases between them. Here the CDR3 reads CASSQAPDRNSPLHF. The CDR3 DNA sequence: TGTGCCAGCAGCCAAGCCCCCGACAGAAATTCACCCCTCCACTTT.

The gene calls are TRBV6-2 or TRBV6-3 and TRBJ1-1; unclear D gene. The CDR3 loop spans 16 amino acids. Germline V gene sequence: CDR1 MNHEY, CDR2 SVGEGT. V lost 0 bases and J lost 0, with 11 bases in between. CDR3 coding DNA: TGTGCCAGCAGTTACTCGAGGGTCAGATTGAACACTGAAGCTTTCTTT. It specifies CASSYSRVRLNTEAFF.

The chain couples TRBV28 to TRBJ2-7; 8 bases agree with TRBD1. The CDR3 is 14 amino acids. V lost 5 bases and J lost 4; bases outside the gene matches: 7. The germline V gene encodes CDR1 MDHEN and CDR2 SYDVKM. The CDR3 loop is CASSLRRTGYEQYF. The CDR3 DNA follows: TGTGCCAGCAGTCTTCGTCGGACAGGGTACGAGCAGTACTTC.

The J gene is TRBJ2-7, the V gene TRBV7-9, with D perhaps matching TRBD1 (5 bases). Germline V lookup: CDR1 SEHNR, CDR2 FQNEAQ (reference sequence). The V gene lost 5 bases and the J gene lost 6 bases, with 11 bases spanning the gap. The CDR3 spans 12 residues. Here the CDR3 DNA reads TGTGCCAGCAGCCCTACTGGGGCCGAGCAGTACTTC. Protein sequence: CASSPTGAEQYF.

The chain carries TRBV10-3 and TRBJ1-4; 7 bases fit TRBD1. Germline V gene data show CDR1 as ENHRY and CDR2 as SYGVKD. The J segment lost 3 bases and the V segment lost 11 bases, leaving 9 bases of the junction unmatched. The CDR3 consists of 14 residues. The CDR3 loop reads CAASTGRSNEKLFF. The CDR3 DNA is TGTGCCGCATCGACAGGGAGGTCTAATGAAAAACTGTTTTTT.

V gene TRBV9 combines with J gene TRBJ2-1; TRBD2 matches at 9 bases. CDR1 SGDLS and CDR2 YYNGEE come from the germline V gene. The CDR3 is 19 residues long. Losses at the gene ends were 1 base for V and 6 bases for J; bases not matched to a gene: 17. CDR3 amino acids: CASSVFPQGREGRFNEQFF. The CDR3 nucleotides are TGTGCCAGCAGCGTATTTCCCCAAGGGCGGGAGGGCCGATTCAATGAGCAGTTCTTC.

This chain connects TRBV7-9 to TRBJ2-5, with 7 positions matching TRBD2. This CDR3 comprises 14 residues. After removal of 5 bases from V and 4 bases from J, the junction contained 7 bases not matched to a gene. CDR1 SEHNR and CDR2 FQNEAQ come from the germline V gene (reference sequence). The CDR3 loop is CASSPRTSGETQYF. The CDR3 coding sequence is TGTGCCAGCAGCCCGCGGACTAGTGGAGAGACCCAGTACTTC.

The V and J genes are TRBV5-4 and TRBJ2-5, with D perhaps TRBD2 (7 bases). V was clipped by 7 bases and J by 1 base, with 14 bases between them. Germline V gives CDR1 SGHNT, CDR2 YYREEE (reference sequence). This CDR3 has 14 residues. CDR3 DNA sequence: TGTGCCAGCGCCCCGAGGGGGGGCCAAGAGACCCAGTACTTC. Translated: CASAPRGGQETQYF.

This chain links TRBV4-1 with TRBJ1-2, with D possibly matching TRBD1 (6 bases). Trimming removed 0 bases at V and 6 bases at J, with 17 bases between. The germline gives CDR1 MGHRA, CDR2 YSYEKL. CDR3 length: 16 residues. Here the CDR3 DNA reads TGCGCCAGCAGCCAAGACCCCGACAGGCCCGGGGATGGCTACACCTTC. This gives the protein CASSQDPDRPGDGYTF.

The chain is built from TRBV28 and TRBJ1-3; 7 nucleotides align to TRBD1. V gave up 3 bases and J gave up 4 bases; unmatched junction bases: 9. The CDR3 loop spans 16 amino acids. Per the germline V gene, CDR1 is MDHEN and CDR2 is SYDVKM. CDR3 DNA: TGTGCCAGCAGTTTTTCGGGGCAGGGGGTCGGAAACACCATATATTTT. Residues: CASSFSGQGVGNTIYF.

The chain links TRBV15 to TRBJ2-7; D is unresolved. The CDR3 consists of 15 residues. The V end was cut by 0 bases, the J end by 3 bases, with 12 bases between. CDR1 is LNHNV, CDR2 YYDKDF, per germline (reference sequence). CDR3 sequence: CATSRDLRLNYEQYF. The CDR3 nucleotides are TGTGCCACCAGCAGAGATCTGCGTCTGAACTACGAGCAGTACTTC.

This chain joins TRBV6-6 and TRBJ2-3; perhaps TRBD2 as D (7 bases). This CDR3 has 18 residues. Deletions cut 5 bases from V and 0 bases from J, with 21 bases between. The germline gives CDR1 MNHNY, CDR2 SVGAGI (reference sequence). CDR3 sequence (DNA): TGTGCCAGCAGTCATTTCTTTTCGCGGGGGCGCAGCACAGATACGCAGTATTTT. It specifies CASSHFFSRGRSTDTQYF.

The CDR3 sequence: CASSFGGRPNYGYTF. The CDR3 nucleotides read TGCGCCAGCAGCTTCGGCGGCAGACCTAACTATGGCTACACCTTC. The rearrangement joins TRBV5-1 to TRBJ1-2; D remains unclear. V was cut by 2 bases and J by 0 bases, with 11 bases left in between. The CDR3 is 15 residues long. CDR1 SGHRS and CDR2 YFSETQ come from the germline V gene.